The 17 T cell receptor beta chains below were found in one sample sequenced in a study of T cell clonotyping in hematopoietic cell transplantation. Repertoires were generated with immunoSEQ multiplex PCR, while TCRdb's copy carries only in-frame clones and drops some. The sample gives some 13,000 clones, approximately 88% of which show up once; approximately 16% is in the top ten. Time point specified: recipient sample about 28 days before transplant, after cytoreduction. Sequencing was performed on peripheral blood mononuclear cells, taken before stem cell transplant. Receptors originate from a man aged 55 to 70 with acute myeloid leukemia. Some clones in this sample may be carry-over from other donors' samples.

The rearrangement links TRBV29-1 to TRBJ2-3, with 8 bases matching TRBD2. CDR1 is SQVTM and CDR2 is ANQGSEA in the germline V gene. The CDR3 covers 14 residues. The V segment lost 5 bases and the J segment 1 base; nucleotides outside the gene matches: 5. This CDR3 is CSVNAGGGTDTQYF. The CDR3 DNA is TGCAGCGTTAACGCGGGGGGCGGCACAGATACGCAGTATTTT.

The chain combines TRBV6-6 with TRBJ2-5; D call uncertain. The germline gives CDR1 MNHNY, CDR2 SVGAGI (reference sequence). V shed 7 bases and J shed 5 bases, with 14 bases lying between them. This CDR3 spans 13 amino acids. Here the CDR3 DNA reads TGTGCCAGCATTCGGACCTACGGTGAGACCCAGTACTTC. Its protein product is CASIRTYGETQYF.

V is TRBV19 and J is TRBJ2-7, with 10 bases lining up with TRBD1. V was pared by 10 bases and J by 5 bases, with 14 bases of the junction left unmatched. The CDR3 totals 15 residues. Germline lookup yields CDR1 LNHDA and CDR2 SQIVND (reference sequence). The CDR3 is CATSRPGTGDHEQYF. Written as DNA, the CDR3 is TGTGCCACCTCAAGACCCGGGACAGGGGATCACGAGCAGTACTTC. Combining the CDR3 with reference TRBV19 and TRBJ2-7 gives the whole variable domain DGGITQSPKYLFRKEGQNVTLSCEQNLNHDAMYWYRQDPGQGLRLIYYSQIVNDFQKGDIAEGYSVSREKKESFPLTVTSAQKNPTAFYLCATSRPGTGDHEQYFGPGTRLTVT.

The chain links TRBV11-1 to TRBJ1-2, with 9 nucleotides matching TRBD1. The length of the CDR3 is 16 residues. Germline V gene data show CDR1 as SGHAT and CDR2 as FQDESV (reference sequence). Trimming cost V 5 bases and J 5 bases; bases outside gene matches: 12. The CDR3 loop reads CASSPGTGHESYGYTF. In DNA form, the CDR3 reads TGTGCCAGCAGCCCGGGGACAGGGCACGAATCTTATGGCTACACCTTC.

The chain employs TRBV6-7 and TRBJ1-2, with a weak D call TRBD1 (5 bases). TRBV6-7 is assigned to the ORF class and has an uncertain function. V was cut by 7 bases and J by 8 bases, with 23 bases left in between. The CDR3 runs 15 residues. The CDR3 is CASKRPGREDEGYTF. As DNA, the CDR3 is TGTGCCAGCAAACGGCCGGGCAGGGAGGATGAAGGCTACACCTTC.

This rearrangement joins TRBV7-6 to TRBJ2-1; 7 bases line up with TRBD1. CDR1 is SGHVS, CDR2 FNYEAQ, per germline. The CDR3 has 16 amino acids. V dropped 6 bases and J dropped 4; count of bases not matched to a gene: 12. The CDR3 is CASSFPTGTAYNEQFF. CDR3 bases: TGTGCCAGCAGTTTTCCCACCGGGACAGCGTACAATGAGCAGTTCTTC.

The chain is built from TRBV7-2 and TRBJ2-3; TRBD2 matches at 8 bases. The length of the CDR3 is 14 residues. CDR1 and CDR2 from the germline V gene are SGHTA and FQGNSA. Germline trimming cut 4 bases from V and 5 bases from J; bases unmatched to any gene: 5. CDR3 protein: CASSSPRGVDTQYF. The CDR3 nucleotides are TGTGCCAGCAGCTCCCCGCGGGGGGTAGATACGCAGTATTTT. The full variable domain, its missing parts supplied by reference TRBV7-2 and TRBJ2-3, is GAGVSQSPSNKVTEKGKDVELRCDPISGHTALYWYRQSLGQGLEFLIYFQGNSAPDKSGLPSDRFSAERTGGSVSTLTIQRTQQEDSAVYLCASSSPRGVDTQYFGPGTRLTVL.

The chain couples TRBV4-2 to TRBJ2-6; D is unclear. V dropped 0 bases and J dropped 0 bases, with 9 bases sitting between them. The CDR3 consists of 17 residues. The germline CDR1 and CDR2 sequences are LGHNA and YNFKEQ. The CDR3 sequence is CASSQDLGNSGANVLTF. CDR3 sequence (DNA): TGTGCCAGCAGCCAAGATCTGGGAAACTCTGGGGCCAACGTCCTGACTTTC.

The rearrangement uses TRBV7-3 and TRBJ1-1; TRBD1 might be the D (5 bases). V was shortened by 0 bases and J by 1 base, with 15 bases between the two germline ends. This CDR3 is 17 amino acids long. Germline V CDR1 and CDR2: SGHTA, FQGTGA. CDR3 sequence (DNA): TGTGCCAGCAGCTTAACCCCTACACACGACAGGAACACTGAAGCTTTCTTT. Translated: CASSLTPTHDRNTEAFF.

This chain uses TRBV9 with TRBJ2-1; 7 bases match TRBD1. J lost 5 bases, V lost 1 base, and 9 bases had no gene match. CDR1 and CDR2 (germline): SGDLS, YYNGEE. This CDR3 spans 16 amino acids. The CDR3 region is CASSVSDRSLHNEQFF. The CDR3, as DNA: TGTGCCAGCAGCGTATCGGACAGGAGCCTCCACAATGAGCAGTTCTTC. Based on the CDR3 plus reference TRBV9 and TRBJ2-1, the full variable domain is DSGVTQTPKHLITATGQRVTLRCSPRSGDLSVYWYQQSLDQGLQFLIQYYNGEERAKGNILERFSAQQFPDLHSELNLSSLELGDSALYFCASSVSDRSLHNEQFFGPGTRLTVL.

V is TRBV7-2 and J is TRBJ2-5; D may be TRBD1 (6 bases). This CDR3 has 16 residues. Trimming took 1 base from V and 5 from J, leaving 17 bases between them. Germline V CDR1 and CDR2: SGHTA, FQGNSA. The CDR3 loop reads CASSLVGQTFGETQYF. The CDR3 nucleotides read TGTGCCAGCAGCTTAGTTGGACAGACGTTTGGCGAGACCCAGTACTTC.

The chain uses TRBV29-1 and TRBJ2-7, with D maybe TRBD1 (5 bases). Germline CDR1 reads SQVTM; CDR2 reads ANQGSEA. The V end lost 1 base, the J end lost 0 bases, and 16 bases lay between the germline ends. The CDR3 is 16 amino acids. The CDR3 spells CSVEGGSLSSSYEQYF. DNA of the CDR3: TGCAGCGTTGAAGGGGGCAGCTTATCTTCCTCCTACGAGCAGTACTTC.

This chain uses TRBV29-1 with TRBJ1-1; D ambiguous. Germline CDR1 is SQVTM and CDR2 is ANQGSEA. Trimming cost V 5 bases and J 4 bases, with 2 bases left between them. This CDR3 spans 9 amino acids. The CDR3 DNA reads TGCAGCGTTTTCACTGAAGCTTTCTTT. This encodes CSVFTEAFF.

This clone was observed once. This chain links TRBV7-9 with TRBJ1-1; D ambiguous. Trimming stripped 1 base from V and 3 bases from J, with 3 bases between. Germline lookup yields CDR1 SEHNR and CDR2 FQNEAQ (reference sequence). This CDR3 has 12 residues. CDR3 amino acids: CASSLDYTEAFF. The CDR3 nucleotides read TGTGCCAGCAGCTTAGATTACACTGAAGCTTTCTTT.

The V and J genes are TRBV7-6 and TRBJ1-2, with D perhaps TRBD1 (5 bases). This CDR3 comprises 15 residues. With 2 bases removed from V and 5 bases from J, the gap between germline ends came to 15 bases. CDR1 is SGHVS and CDR2 is FNYEAQ in the germline V gene. This CDR3 reads CASSLQGGVTYGYTF. The CDR3 DNA follows: TGTGCCAGCAGCTTACAGGGCGGGGTAACTTATGGCTACACCTTC.

The sample holds one count of this clone. The chain is built from TRBV28 and TRBJ2-3, with TRBD1 as a possible D gene (5 bases). Trimming pared 5 bases from V and 2 bases from J, leaving 11 bases between. This CDR3 region has 14 residues. From germline, CDR1 is MDHEN and CDR2 SYDVKM. As DNA, the CDR3 is TGTGCCAGCAGTCCCGACAGCCTCACAGATACGCAGTATTTT. This gives the protein CASSPDSLTDTQYF.

This chain links TRBV18 with TRBJ1-5, with D unclear. Germline CDR1 and CDR2: KGHSH and LQKENI. CDR3 length equals 14 residues. Deletions cut 5 bases from V and 4 bases from J, with 12 bases between. The CDR3 loop reads CASSSRDINQPQHF. Written as DNA, the CDR3 is TGTGCCAGCTCAAGCCGGGATATTAATCAGCCCCAGCATTTT.